This entry lists 11 T cell receptor beta chains sequenced from one sample in a study of cytomegalovirus exposure and HLA in healthy donors. Some clones are missing from TCRdb's copy, which holds only in-frame ones; the method was immunoSEQ multiplex PCR. The sample shows 190,000 or so clones, about 80% of them seen only once. The sequenced sample was PBMCs. The origin of the receptors is a woman in her late teens or twenties in good health and CMV-seropositive.

This rearrangement joins TRBV7-2 to TRBJ2-1; 9 bases align to TRBD1. CDR1 and CDR2 (germline): SGHTA, FQGNSA. The J segment lost 4 bases and the V segment lost 5 bases, leaving 9 bases of the junction unmatched. The CDR3 extends over 16 amino acids. CDR3 residues: CASSPTGQGSYNEQFF. The CDR3 region has the DNA TGTGCCAGCAGCCCAACTGGACAGGGGAGTTACAATGAGCAGTTCTTC.

The chain uses TRBV10-3 and TRBJ1-1; no reliable D call. This CDR3 is 15 amino acids long. Germline CDR1 ENHRY, CDR2 SYGVKD. Between the trimmed V and J ends, which lost 3 bases and 5 bases, there was a span of 16 bases. The CDR3 coding sequence is TGTGCCATCAGTGAAATGGAGGCCTCTTCTACTGAAGCTTTCTTT. Residues: CAISEMEASSTEAFF.

The rearrangement joins TRBV5-6 to TRBJ1-2, with D perhaps matching TRBD1 (6 bases). The CDR3 consists of 14 residues. Trimming removed 3 bases at V and 5 bases at J, with 14 bases between. The germline V gene encodes CDR1 SGHDT and CDR2 YYEEEE. CDR3 in amino acids: CASSSGHNLYGYTF. CDR3 DNA: TGTGCCAGCAGCTCGGGACACAACCTTTATGGCTACACCTTC.

This clone was seen only once. The V call is TRBV2, the J call TRBJ2-7; TRBD2 matches at 7 bases. CDR1 is SNHLY and CDR2 is FYNNEI in the germline V gene. The V gene end was trimmed by 8 bases and the J gene end by 4 bases; junction bases not matched to a gene: 5. CDR3 length: 12 amino acids. For the CDR3, the DNA is TGTGCCAGCCGTGGGACTATTTACGAGCAGTACTTC. Protein product: CASRGTIYEQYF.

The chain combines TRBV6-5 with TRBJ2-5; 9 bases map to TRBD2. The CDR3 loop spans 15 amino acids. The germline V gene has CDR1 MNHEY and CDR2 SVGAGI. V lost 2 bases to trimming and J lost 3 bases; unmatched junction nucleotides: 4. The CDR3 region has the DNA TGTGCCAGCAGTTACGAAGCGGGGGGAAAAGAGACCCAGTACTTC. The encoded protein is CASSYEAGGKETQYF.

CDR3 DNA sequence: TGTGCCAGCACCCTTGGCTGGCAGACTGAAGCTTTCTTT. This codes for CASTLGWQTEAFF. This chain links TRBV2 with TRBJ1-1; D remains ambiguous. There are 13 residues in the CDR3. Trimming shortened V by 7 bases and J by 5 bases, and 14 bases separated the two germline ends. Germline V gene data show CDR1 as SNHLY and CDR2 as FYNNEI.

The chain combines TRBV6-6 with TRBJ2-3; TRBD1 is a possible D gene (5 bases). Trimming stripped 6 bases from V and 4 bases from J, with 8 bases between. The CDR3 runs 12 residues. From germline, CDR1 is MNHNY and CDR2 SVGAGI (reference sequence). The CDR3 here is CASSTRADTQYF. CDR3 bases: TGTGCCAGCAGCACCAGGGCAGATACGCAGTATTTT.

This clone was recorded once. The V call is TRBV19, the J call TRBJ2-3, with TRBD2 identical over 15 bases. The CDR3 sequence is 18 residues long. V gave up 4 bases and J gave up 1 base; unmatched junction bases: 6. Germline V gene lookup returns CDR1 LNHDA and CDR2 SQIVND (reference sequence). Written as DNA, the CDR3 is TGTGCCAGTAGTAGGACTAGCGGGGGGGCCGGCGGCACAGATACGCAGTATTTT. It codes for CASSRTSGGAGGTDTQYF.

This clone came up a few times. The J gene is TRBJ1-2, the V gene TRBV5-4; D unclear. The V gene lost 4 bases and the J gene lost 2 bases, with 12 bases spanning the gap. Germline V gives CDR1 SGHNT, CDR2 YYREEE (reference sequence). The CDR3 runs to 14 residues. In DNA form, the CDR3 reads TGTGCCAGCAGCCCAGAACAGTCCAACTATGGCTACACCTTC. This sequence encodes CASSPEQSNYGYTF.

The V and J genes are TRBV4-1 and TRBJ2-7, with D perhaps TRBD1 (5 bases). There are 14 residues in the CDR3. With 2 bases removed from V and 5 bases from J, the gap between germline ends came to 13 bases. Germline-derived CDR1 and CDR2 are MGHRA and YSYEKL. CDR3 region: CASSQLTVMDEQYF. The CDR3 DNA follows: TGCGCCAGCAGCCAATTGACAGTTATGGACGAGCAGTACTTC.

The chain links TRBV13 to TRBJ2-1; D is ambiguous. The germline gives CDR1 PRHDT, CDR2 FYEKMQ (reference sequence). The CDR3 sequence is 16 residues long. V lost 5 bases to trimming and J lost 4 bases, with 18 bases between them. CDR3 residues: CASSPRVPLEYNEQFF. DNA of the CDR3: TGTGCCAGCAGCCCCCGAGTTCCATTGGAGTACAATGAGCAGTTCTTC.